Shown below are 7 T cell receptor beta chains from a single sample sequenced in a study of T-cell reconstitution after alpha-beta-depleted transplantation in children. Unique molecular identifiers were used to barcode this TCRbeta library. TCRdb re-analysed the PCR reads in MiXCR, keeping a single row per CDR3 protein. The sample lists approximately 130,000 distinct CDR3 sequences; roughly 9% were seen once. The sequenced sample was PBMCs, mostly from graft donor cells, obtained 180 days after TCRalphabeta/CD19-depleted stem cell transplant. The receptors shown here come from a girl under three years old who had a stem cell transplant for combined immunodeficiency, so the T cells may come from the graft donor.

This clonotype was found a few times. This chain links TRBV20-1 with TRBJ1-6; D remains ambiguous. Germline-derived CDR1 and CDR2 are DFQATT and SNEGSKA (reference sequence). This CDR3 contains 14 residues. Between the trimmed V and J ends, which lost 6 bases and 9 bases, there was a span of 18 bases. CDR3 sequence reads: CSAGRSPASSPLHF. CDR3 nucleotide sequence: TGCAGTGCCGGGAGATCCCCTGCAAGTTCACCCCTCCACTTT.

There are a few counts of this clonotype. Here the CDR3 DNA reads TGTGCCAGCAGCCCCGCTCGAGCGGGGGGCCGCTATGAGCAGTTCTTC. Translating gives CASSPARAGGRYEQFF. The gene calls are TRBV3-1 and TRBJ2-1, with 9 bases fitting TRBD2. The CDR3 is made up of 16 amino acids. The junction had 12 bases not matched to a gene; V was cut back by 4 bases and J by 8 bases. Germline CDR1 LGHDT, CDR2 YNNKEL (reference sequence).

V is TRBV10-3 and J is TRBJ2-7; D perhaps matches TRBD1 (5 bases). The germline gives CDR1 ENHRY, CDR2 SYGVKD. V was pared by 8 bases and J by 0 bases, with 11 bases between. This CDR3 has 13 amino acids. CDR3 protein: CAIGRGYSYEQYF. DNA of the CDR3: TGTGCCATCGGTAGGGGTTACTCCTACGAGCAGTACTTC.

V gene TRBV14 combines with J gene TRBJ2-3; 10 bases line up with TRBD1. Looked up from germline, CDR1 is SGHDN and CDR2 is FVKESK. The CDR3 loop spans 16 amino acids. Trimming took 7 bases from V and 6 from J; bases not matched to a gene: 13. CDR3 sequence: CASTTLPDRGRDTQYF. The CDR3 bases are TGTGCCAGCACAACTCTGCCGGACAGGGGGAGGGATACGCAGTATTTT.

This chain joins TRBV7-2 and TRBJ2-7; 11 bases match TRBD2. Looked up from germline, CDR1 is SGHTA and CDR2 is FQGNSA. This CDR3 contains 15 residues. V gave up 3 bases and J gave up 4 bases; unmatched junction bases: 5. CDR3 sequence: CASSFGLAGYYEQYF. In nucleotides, the CDR3 is TGTGCCAGCAGCTTCGGACTAGCGGGTTATTACGAGCAGTACTTC. The whole variable domain, remainder taken from reference TRBV7-2 and TRBJ2-7, is GAGVSQSPSNKVTEKGKDVELRCDPISGHTALYWYRQSLGQGLEFLIYFQGNSAPDKSGLPSDRFSAERTGGSVSTLTIQRTQQEDSAVYLCASSFGLAGYYEQYFGPGTRLTVT.

This clonotype was detected a few times. The chain has TRBV20-1 and TRBJ1-1; D is perhaps TRBD1 (6 bases). The CDR3 is 15 amino acids. Germline V gene sequence: CDR1 DFQATT, CDR2 SNEGSKA (reference sequence). Trimming left V 0 bases short and J 3 bases short, with 14 bases between. The CDR3 nucleotides read TGCAGTGCTAGAGATGCCCAGGGGATTTACACTGAAGCTTTCTTT. It is translated as CSARDAQGIYTEAFF.

This clonotype was counted a few times. The chain carries TRBV29-1 and TRBJ2-5; 7 positions agree with TRBD1. CDR3 size: 13 residues. V shed 6 bases, J shed 3 bases, and the junction held 7 bases outside the gene matches. From germline, CDR1 is SQVTM and CDR2 ANQGSEA. CDR3 bases: TGCAGCGTGATCAGGGGGTGGAAAGAGACCCAGTACTTC. This sequence encodes CSVIRGWKETQYF.